This T cell receptor beta chain was sequenced for a study of cytomegalovirus exposure and HLA in healthy donors. The primer mix had 60 Vbeta and 13 Jbeta primers. The method was immunoSEQ multiplex PCR; TCRdb's version includes in-frame clones alone and lacks a portion of them. The table has under 150,000 clones, around 66% seen once. This clone was seen a few times. V lost 6 bases to trimming and J lost 1 base, with 9 bases between them. Germline V CDR1 and CDR2: SNHLY, FYNNEI. This CDR3 is built from 14 residues. Sequenced sample: PBMCs. This receptor was identified in a man in his late teens or twenties in good health and CMV-seropositive. The V and J genes are TRBV2 and TRBJ2-2; no clear D gene. The CDR3 is CASRNLLNTGELFF. CDR3 nucleotide sequence: TGTGCCAGCAGGAACTTATTGAACACCGGGGAGCTGTTTTTT. Supplemented by reference TRBV2 and TRBJ2-2, the full variable domain reads EPEVTQTPSHQVTQMGQEVILRCVPISNHLYFYWYRQILGQKVEFLVSFYNNEISEKSEIFDDQFSVERPDGSNFTLKIRSTKLEDSAMYFCASRNLLNTGELFFGEGSRLTVL.